These 27 T cell receptor beta chains share one sample of origin, sequenced in a study of cytomegalovirus exposure and HLA in healthy donors. The PCR contained 60 Vbeta and 13 Jbeta primers. Assay: immunoSEQ multiplex PCR; the TCRdb copy retains only in-frame clones and omits some. The table records approximately 160,000 clones, 77% of them present only once. Material: PBMCs. Receptors were obtained from a middle-aged woman in good health and CMV-seropositive.

The genes are TRBV10-1 and TRBJ2-1; weak D call: TRBD2 (6 bases). CDR3 length: 11 amino acids. The V end was cut by 7 bases, the J end by 7 bases, with 8 bases between. CDR1 is WNHNN and CDR2 is SYGVQD in the germline V gene (reference sequence). The CDR3 reads CASNGSNEQFF. CDR3 DNA: TGCGCCAGCAACGGGAGTAATGAGCAGTTCTTC.

The chain uses TRBV6-6 and TRBJ1-5, with 8 bases that match TRBD1. Germline assignment: CDR1 MNHNY and CDR2 SVGAGI (reference sequence). V trimming: 5 bases; J trimming: 9 bases; junction bases outside the gene matches: 6. This CDR3 contains 13 residues. In nucleotides, the CDR3 is TGTGCCAGCAGTGTCGGACAGGGCGCGCCCCAGCATTTT. Its translation is CASSVGQGAPQHF.

The rearrangement links TRBV7-2 to TRBJ2-3; D not certain. This CDR3 has 14 amino acids. The V and J ends lost 3 bases and 2 bases respectively, with 9 bases between them. CDR1 is SGHTA and CDR2 is FQGNSA in the germline V gene. The CDR3 DNA reads as TGTGCCAGCAGCTTTGCCAGAACCACAGATACGCAGTATTTT. This translates into CASSFARTTDTQYF.

The genes are TRBV5-4 and TRBJ2-1, with TRBD2 identical over 12 bases. This CDR3 spans 16 amino acids. V shed 1 base and J 5 bases; nucleotides not matched to a gene: 4. Per the germline V gene, CDR1 is SGHNT and CDR2 is YYREEE (reference sequence). The CDR3 sequence is CASSLTSGRFDNEQFF. CDR3 in DNA: TGTGCCAGCAGCTTGACTAGCGGGAGGTTTGACAATGAGCAGTTCTTC.

This clone has just one count. This chain connects TRBV29-1 to TRBJ2-1; TRBD1 might be the D (6 bases). The germline V gene has CDR1 SQVTM and CDR2 ANQGSEA. The CDR3 consists of 13 residues. The germline V and J ends were trimmed by 3 bases and 0 bases, with 6 bases remaining between them. DNA of the CDR3: TGCAGCGTTGAGGACAGCTCCTACAATGAGCAGTTCTTC. It yields the protein CSVEDSSYNEQFF.

The CDR3 region is CASSASAGGLYGYTF. The CDR3 DNA is TGTGCCAGCAGCGCCTCGGCAGGGGGCCTCTATGGCTACACCTTC. The chain combines TRBV28 with TRBJ1-2, with 8 bases matching TRBD1. CDR1 and CDR2 (germline): MDHEN, SYDVKM. This CDR3 has 15 amino acids. With V trimmed by 6 bases and J by 4 bases, 10 bases remained unmatched.

The chain joins TRBV5-8 to TRBJ2-3, with 8 bases that match TRBD2. This CDR3 has 15 residues. V shed 2 bases, J shed 3 bases, and the junction held 5 bases outside the gene matches. Germline values: CDR1 SGHTS, CDR2 YDEGEE. DNA of the CDR3: TGTGCCAGCAGCTTAGGTAGCGGGGAAACAGATACGCAGTATTTT. It translates to CASSLGSGETDTQYF. The whole variable domain, filled in from reference TRBV5-8 and TRBJ2-3, reads EAGVTQSPTHLIKTRGQQATLRCSPISGHTSVYWYQQALGLGLQFLLWYDEGEERNRGNFPPRFSGRQFPNYSSELNVNALELEDSALYLCASSLGSGETDTQYFGPGTRLTVL.

The chain couples TRBV7-2 to TRBJ2-7; D remains unclear. The V end lost 4 bases, the J end lost 0 bases, and 7 bases lay between the germline ends. The CDR3 contains 13 residues. Germline CDR1 is SGHTA and CDR2 is FQGNSA. The CDR3 loop is CASSSVSSYEQYF. DNA of the CDR3: TGTGCCAGCAGCTCTGTGAGCTCCTACGAGCAGTACTTC.

J is TRBJ2-1 and V is TRBV7-2; no definite D call. CDR3 size: 13 residues. Deletions cut 6 bases from V and 7 bases from J, with 13 bases between. Germline V gene lookup returns CDR1 SGHTA and CDR2 FQGNSA. DNA for the CDR3: TGTGCCAGCAGGCAAACGAACAGAAATGAGCAGTTCTTC. It translates to CASRQTNRNEQFF.

The chain is built from TRBV25-1 and TRBJ1-4; 7 bases agree with TRBD1. V gave up 2 bases and J gave up 2 bases; unmatched junction bases: 5. This CDR3 region has 16 residues. Germline CDR1 reads MGHDK; CDR2 reads SYGVNS. The CDR3, as DNA: TGTGCCAGCAGTGAAACGACAGGGCGGACTAATGAAAAACTGTTTTTT. Translation: CASSETTGRTNEKLFF.

V gene TRBV19 combines with J gene TRBJ2-6; D is perhaps TRBD2 (6 bases). CDR3 length: 14 residues. The germline V gene encodes CDR1 LNHDA and CDR2 SQIVND (reference sequence). V was shortened by 5 bases and J by 3 bases, with 8 bases between the two germline ends. The CDR3 nucleotides read TGTGCCAGTAGTCCCGGGGGTGGGGCCAACGTCCTGACTTTC. Protein sequence: CASSPGGGANVLTF.

The chain employs TRBV5-5 and TRBJ2-5; possibly TRBD1 for D (7 bases). V was cut by 6 bases and J by 5 bases, with 17 bases left in between. Germline V CDR1 and CDR2: SGHKS, YYEKEE (reference sequence). This CDR3 has 14 amino acids. CDR3 region: CASTNRGGEETQYF. The CDR3, as DNA: TGTGCCAGCACAAACAGGGGAGGTGAGGAGACCCAGTACTTC.

V usage is TRBV7-2 and J usage is TRBJ1-2, with 9 bases lining up with TRBD1. This CDR3 comprises 15 residues. Germline V gene sequence: CDR1 SGHTA, CDR2 FQGNSA. V gave up 3 bases and J gave up 4 bases; unmatched junction bases: 6. As DNA, the CDR3 is TGTGCCAGCAGCTTGGGACAGGGCGGGATCTATGGCTACACCTTC. Protein sequence: CASSLGQGGIYGYTF.

The V gene is TRBV6-1, the J gene TRBJ2-6; D unclear. This CDR3 is built from 15 residues. Trimming stripped 5 bases from V and 0 bases from J, with 8 bases between. Germline values: CDR1 MNHNS, CDR2 SASEGT. CDR3 region: CASSPAGSGANVLTF. The CDR3 bases are TGTGCCAGCAGTCCCGCCGGCTCTGGGGCCAACGTCCTGACTTTC.

This chain links TRBV6-1 with TRBJ1-1; no reliable D call. The CDR3 length is 14 residues. Germline CDR1 and CDR2: MNHNS and SASEGT. The V end lost 7 bases, the J end lost 5 bases, and 17 bases lay between the germline ends. The CDR3 sequence is CASTTLGSGTEAFF. The DNA of the CDR3 is TGTGCCAGCACTACCCTAGGGTCGGGAACTGAAGCTTTCTTT.

The CDR3 sequence is CASSSGRGADTQYF. CDR3 DNA: TGTGCCAGCAGCTCTGGCAGGGGGGCGGATACGCAGTATTTT. The J gene is TRBJ2-3, the V gene TRBV7-9; tentatively, D is TRBD1 (7 bases). V gave up 4 bases and J gave up 6 bases, with 14 bases separating them. This CDR3 has 14 amino acids. Germline CDR1 and CDR2: SEHNR and FQNEAQ (reference sequence).

The genes are TRBV9 and TRBJ2-5; 8 bases are shared with TRBD2. The junction had 6 bases not matched to a gene; V was cut back by 3 bases and J by 2 bases. CDR1 and CDR2 from the germline V gene are SGDLS and YYNGEE. The CDR3 has 15 residues. The chain's CDR3 is CASSAELAVQETQYF. Written as DNA, the CDR3 is TGTGCCAGCAGCGCAGAACTAGCGGTACAAGAGACCCAGTACTTC.

This chain connects TRBV28 to TRBJ2-7; 10 nucleotides agree with TRBD2. Trimming removed 4 bases from V and 1 base from J; junction bases left unmatched: 4. The CDR3 runs 15 residues. Germline V lookup: CDR1 MDHEN, CDR2 SYDVKM. The CDR3: CASSSPSGGSYEQYF. DNA of the CDR3: TGTGCCAGCAGTTCCCCTAGCGGGGGATCCTACGAGCAGTACTTC.

The chain uses TRBV21-1 and TRBJ2-5; the table's D call, TRBD2, was not checked against the DNA. TRBV21-1 is noted as a pseudogene. The length of the CDR3 is 18 residues. CDR3 in DNA: TGTGCCAGCAGATTAACGGGGGGGGCTTGGTTAAGTTCGGAGACCCAGTACTTC. It encodes CASRLTGGAWLSSETQYF.

The V call is TRBV10-2, the J call TRBJ2-1; TRBD2 matches 10 bases. V shed 8 bases, J shed 7 bases, and the junction held 5 bases outside the gene matches. CDR3 size: 13 residues. CDR1 WSHSY and CDR2 SAAADI come from the germline V gene. The CDR3 DNA sequence: TGCGCCAGCGCGAGCGGGGGGGCAAATGAGCAGTTCTTC. Encoded protein: CASASGGANEQFF.

This clone was counted once. The rearrangement uses TRBV4-3 and TRBJ1-5; no clear D. Germline V gene lookup returns CDR1 LGHNA and CDR2 YSLEER. The CDR3 is made up of 16 amino acids. The V gene lost 0 bases and the J gene lost 6 bases, with 15 bases spanning the gap. CDR3 DNA sequence: TGCGCCAGCAGCCAAGATCTCGCGCTCCGGGGTCAGCCCCAGCATTTT. This codes for CASSQDLALRGQPQHF.

The V call is TRBV30, the J call TRBJ1-5; D ambiguous. V lost 0 bases and J lost 6, with 9 bases in between. The CDR3 has 13 residues. The germline CDR1 and CDR2 sequences are GTSNPN and SVGIG (reference sequence). CDR3 in amino acids: CAWSVTAGQPQHF. The CDR3 DNA reads TGTGCCTGGAGTGTAACAGCAGGTCAGCCCCAGCATTTT.

V gene TRBV25-1 combines with J gene TRBJ1-1, with D hard to call. This CDR3 has 13 residues. The V end was cut by 4 bases, the J end by 2 bases, with 8 bases between. CDR1 and CDR2 from the germline V gene are MGHDK and SYGVNS. The CDR3 coding sequence is TGTGCCAGCAGTGCGGGTTACAACACTGAAGCTTTCTTT. Translating gives CASSAGYNTEAFF.

The chain is built from TRBV6-5 and TRBJ2-7, with a tentative D call TRBD1 (6 bases). The CDR3 sequence is 15 residues long. CDR1 is MNHEY, CDR2 SVGAGI, per germline. Trimming took 0 bases from V and 3 from J, leaving 12 bases between them. CDR3: CASSYSETGRYEQYF. The CDR3 nucleotides are TGTGCCAGCAGTTACTCCGAGACAGGTCGCTACGAGCAGTACTTC.

The genes are TRBV29-1 and TRBJ2-3, with 7 bases matching TRBD1. Germline CDR1 SQVTM, CDR2 ANQGSEA. The CDR3 extends over 12 amino acids. Germline trimming cut 7 bases from V and 2 bases from J; bases unmatched to any gene: 3. CDR3 in DNA: TGCAGCGGAGGGACAGTCACAGATACGCAGTATTTT. It is translated as CSGGTVTDTQYF.

The rearrangement joins TRBV14 to TRBJ1-4; 8 bases line up with TRBD1. The CDR3 contains 17 residues. Trimming took 3 bases from V and 6 from J; bases not matched to a gene: 12. Germline CDR1 is SGHDN and CDR2 is FVKESK. The CDR3 region is CASSQDPPGQAYEKLFF. CDR3 bases: TGTGCCAGCAGCCAGGATCCCCCGGGACAGGCTTATGAAAAACTGTTTTTT.

The chain carries TRBV28 and TRBJ1-6; weak D call: TRBD1 (5 bases). The V end lost 5 bases, the J end lost 7 bases, and 15 bases lay between the germline ends. This CDR3 contains 15 residues. The germline V gene has CDR1 MDHEN and CDR2 SYDVKM. CDR3 in amino acids: CASSHPGQINSPLHF. The CDR3 DNA is TGTGCCAGCAGTCATCCAGGGCAGATCAATTCACCCCTCCACTTT.